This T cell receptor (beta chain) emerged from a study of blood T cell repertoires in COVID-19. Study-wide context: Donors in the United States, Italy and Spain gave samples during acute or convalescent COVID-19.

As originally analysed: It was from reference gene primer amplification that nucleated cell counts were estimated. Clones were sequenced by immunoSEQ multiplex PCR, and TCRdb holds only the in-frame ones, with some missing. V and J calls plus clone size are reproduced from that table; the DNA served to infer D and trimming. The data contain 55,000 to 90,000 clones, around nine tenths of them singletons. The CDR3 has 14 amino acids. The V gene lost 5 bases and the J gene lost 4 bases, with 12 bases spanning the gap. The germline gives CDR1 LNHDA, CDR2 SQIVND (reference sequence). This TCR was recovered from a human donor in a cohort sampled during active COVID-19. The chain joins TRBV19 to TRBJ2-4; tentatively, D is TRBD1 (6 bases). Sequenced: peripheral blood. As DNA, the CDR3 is TGTGCCAGTAGTGAATTGACAGGAAAAAACATTCAGTACTTC. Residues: CASSELTGKNIQYF.